The 22 T cell receptor beta chains given below trace back to one sample, sequenced in a study of T cell responses to AZD1222 COVID-19 vaccine. Generated by immunoSEQ multiplex PCR, the TCRdb table keeps only in-frame clones and is missing some. This sample has about 140,000 clones; around nine tenths occur once, and the top ten carry under 2.5%. Sequenced material: peripheral blood, taken on day 0 of AZD1222 vaccination. The source of these receptors is an adult in good health.

V gene TRBV6-4 combines with J gene TRBJ2-7; TRBD2 matches at 8 bases. J gave up 6 bases and V 0 bases, and 1 base lay outside the gene matches. CDR1 and CDR2 from the germline V gene are MRHNA and SNTAGT. This CDR3 spans 13 amino acids. The CDR3: CASSDSGTSEQYF. Here the CDR3 DNA reads TGTGCCAGCAGTGACTCCGGGACTAGCGAGCAGTACTTC.

This clone showed up just once. The rearrangement joins TRBV14 to TRBJ1-3; a weak D match, TRBD1 (5 bases). V lost 2 bases, J lost 3 bases, and 14 bases lay in between. The length of the CDR3 is 16 residues. Looked up from germline, CDR1 is SGHDN and CDR2 is FVKESK. The CDR3 DNA reads TGTGCCAGCAGCCAAAGGGGAGGAGTGTTTGGAAACACCATATATTTT. It yields the protein CASSQRGGVFGNTIYF.

This chain joins TRBV7-9 and TRBJ1-2; D is possibly TRBD1 (5 bases). The germline CDR1 and CDR2 sequences are SEHNR and FQNEAQ (reference sequence). The CDR3 covers 16 residues. V lost 5 bases and J lost 2, with 18 bases in between. CDR3 protein: CASSQLKAGGNYGYTF. Written as DNA, the CDR3 is TGTGCCAGCAGCCAGTTGAAGGCGGGGGGGAACTATGGCTACACCTTC.

This clone was found once. This chain joins TRBV27 and TRBJ1-5; possible D gene TRBD1, 5 bases. V lost 6 bases and J 1 base, leaving 10 bases between the germline ends. Germline V gene lookup returns CDR1 MNHEY and CDR2 SMNVEV (reference sequence). The CDR3 extends over 14 amino acids. The chain's CDR3 is CASRGVSSNQPQHF. CDR3 coding DNA: TGTGCCAGCAGAGGGGTCTCGAGCAATCAGCCCCAGCATTTT.

This clone was detected once. This sequence joins TRBV4-3 and TRBJ1-2; 8 nucleotides align to TRBD1. This CDR3 region has 16 residues. With V trimmed by 4 bases and J by 6 bases, 13 bases remained unmatched. Germline CDR1 is LGHNA and CDR2 is YSLEER. The CDR3 loop is CASSPEPILTGDGYTF. In DNA, the CDR3 is TGCGCCAGCAGCCCGGAACCAATACTGACAGGGGATGGCTACACCTTC.

The chain is built from TRBV6-5 and TRBJ1-1, with D uncertain. Germline V lookup: CDR1 MNHEY, CDR2 SVGAGI. V was clipped by 7 bases and J by 1 base, with 10 bases between them. This CDR3 is built from 13 residues. CDR3 residues: CASTGDSNTEAFF. The CDR3 nucleotides are TGTGCCAGCACCGGTGATTCGAACACTGAAGCTTTCTTT.

This sequence joins TRBV29-1 and TRBJ1-2; D possibly corresponds to TRBD1 (5 bases). Germline V gene data show CDR1 as SQVTM and CDR2 as ANQGSEA. Trimming took 6 bases from V and 2 from J, leaving 13 bases between them. This CDR3 contains 13 residues. CDR3 nucleotide sequence: TGCAGCGTCCGACCCAGGGACAACTATGGCTACACCTTC. It translates to CSVRPRDNYGYTF.

The chain links TRBV24-1 to TRBJ1-1, with D maybe TRBD1 (6 bases). This CDR3 spans 12 amino acids. CDR1 and CDR2 from the germline V gene are KGHDR and SFDVKD. The V gene lost 7 bases and the J gene lost 5 bases, with 10 bases spanning the gap. The chain's CDR3 is CATSRGETEAFF. The CDR3, as DNA: TGTGCCACCAGCAGGGGAGAGACTGAAGCTTTCTTT.

J is TRBJ2-1 and V is TRBV6-2 or TRBV6-3, with 7 bases identical to TRBD1. Germline CDR1 MNHEY, CDR2 SVGEGT. Trimming removed 6 bases from V and 4 bases from J; junction bases left unmatched: 3. The CDR3 is made up of 13 amino acids. CDR3 protein: CASSQQGYNEQFF. The CDR3 bases are TGTGCCAGCAGCCAACAGGGGTACAATGAGCAGTTCTTC.

V usage is TRBV28 and J usage is TRBJ2-7, with 9 bases identical to TRBD1. Trimming at V came to 7 bases and at J to 3 bases, leaving 7 bases not matched to a gene. Germline CDR1 is MDHEN and CDR2 is SYDVKM. The CDR3 extends over 14 amino acids. CDR3 protein: CASTLGQGNYEQYF. The CDR3 DNA reads as TGTGCCAGCACCCTGGGACAGGGTAACTACGAGCAGTACTTC.

This clone was picked up a small number of times. This chain links TRBV18 with TRBJ1-3; 11 positions agree with TRBD1. The trim removed 4 bases at V and 8 bases at J, leaving 4 bases unmatched. In germline, CDR1 is KGHSH, CDR2 LQKENI. This CDR3 comprises 14 residues. CDR3 residues: CASSRGQGADTIYF. DNA for the CDR3: TGTGCCAGCTCACGTGGACAGGGGGCCGACACCATATATTTT.

The chain employs TRBV30 and TRBJ1-5; the D is unclear. V was cut by 0 bases and J by 0 bases, with 9 bases left in between. Germline V gene lookup returns CDR1 GTSNPN and CDR2 SVGIG (reference sequence). There are 15 residues in the CDR3. The CDR3 loop is CAWSVPVNSNQPQHF. In DNA form, the CDR3 reads TGTGCCTGGAGTGTACCTGTTAATAGCAATCAGCCCCAGCATTTT.

The chain has TRBV3-1 (or the pseudogene TRBV3-2) and TRBJ2-7; D is perhaps TRBD1 (6 bases). Germline-derived CDR1 and CDR2 are LGHDT and YNNKEL (reference sequence). V shed 4 bases and J shed 2 bases, with 15 bases lying between them. The CDR3 loop spans 15 amino acids. The CDR3 reads CASSPYVGTTYEQYF. CDR3 sequence (DNA): TGTGCCAGCAGCCCGTATGTGGGGACAACCTACGAGCAGTACTTC.

A few counts support this clone. This chain uses TRBV11-3 with TRBJ2-3; 7 bases are a match to TRBD2. The junction had 4 bases not matched to a gene; V was cut back by 0 bases and J by 4 bases. The CDR3 runs to 15 residues. The germline gives CDR1 SGHNT, CDR2 YENEEA. The CDR3, as DNA: TGTGCCAGCAGCTTAGACTCTAGCGGTGCAGATACGCAGTATTTT. Its translation: CASSLDSSGADTQYF.

The V gene is TRBV28, the J gene TRBJ2-3, with 7 bases lining up with TRBD2. Germline trimming cut 1 base from V and 0 bases from J; bases unmatched to any gene: 16. Germline loops: CDR1 MDHEN, CDR2 SYDVKM. This CDR3 contains 20 residues. CDR3 nucleotides: TGTGCCAGCAGTTTATCTTTACCACAAGGGACTATCTTTAGCACAGATACGCAGTATTTT. It codes for CASSLSLPQGTIFSTDTQYF.

This chain links TRBV5-6 with TRBJ2-5, with 8 bases that match TRBD2. The CDR3 runs to 14 residues. Trimming took 9 bases from V and 1 from J; bases not matched to a gene: 8. CDR1 and CDR2 (germline): SGHDT, YYEEEE. This chain's CDR3 is CATHERGFQETQYF. DNA of the CDR3: TGTGCCACTCACGAGCGGGGGTTCCAAGAGACCCAGTACTTC.

The chain joins TRBV6-1 to TRBJ2-7, with 8 bases fitting TRBD1. There are 16 residues in the CDR3. Germline assignment: CDR1 MNHNS and CDR2 SASEGT. The ends lost 4 bases at V and 3 bases at J; junction bases unmatched: 11. The CDR3, as DNA: TGTGCCAGCAGTGCTAGACAGGGGTTGCTAAACTACGAGCAGTACTTC. Amino acid sequence: CASSARQGLLNYEQYF.

The chain employs TRBV4-3 and TRBJ1-1; D gene uncertain. V lost 0 bases and J lost 6, with 11 bases in between. CDR3 length: 14 residues. Germline lookup yields CDR1 LGHNA and CDR2 YSLEER. The CDR3 DNA reads TGCGCCAGCAGCCAAGATAGGAGACGGTCTGAAGCTTTCTTT. Protein sequence: CASSQDRRRSEAFF.

The rearrangement links TRBV3-1 (or the pseudogene TRBV3-2) to TRBJ1-1, with D possibly being TRBD1 (5 bases). The CDR3 spans 14 residues. The V end was cut by 3 bases, the J end by 0 bases, with 8 bases between. Per the germline V gene, CDR1 is LGHDT and CDR2 is YNNKEL (reference sequence). Here the CDR3 DNA reads TGTGCCAGCAGCCACACGGACATGAACACTGAAGCTTTCTTT. This sequence encodes CASSHTDMNTEAFF.

The V call is TRBV7-9, the J call TRBJ1-4; possible D gene TRBD1, 6 bases. The CDR3 consists of 16 residues. V lost 5 bases and J lost 5, with 18 bases in between. Germline V lookup: CDR1 SEHNR, CDR2 FQNEAQ (reference sequence). As DNA, the CDR3 is TGTGCCAGCAGCGCCTCCCGGGGAGGGGGAAATGAAAAACTGTTTTTT. Residues: CASSASRGGGNEKLFF.

This clone was detected once. This chain links TRBV9 with TRBJ2-1; D is perhaps TRBD2 (6 bases). Germline V gene data show CDR1 as SGDLS and CDR2 as YYNGEE. The CDR3 totals 14 residues. V dropped 0 bases and J dropped 4 bases, with 8 bases sitting between them. CDR3 nucleotide sequence: TGTGCCAGCAGCGTAGGCCGGGGGTACAATGAGCAGTTCTTC. Translated, it gives CASSVGRGYNEQFF.

CDR3 DNA sequence: TGTGCCAGTAGTAGGAGGACGTCAACTAATGAAAAACTGTTTTTT. Translation: CASSRRTSTNEKLFF. The chain has TRBV19 and TRBJ1-4, with D unclear. The germline CDR1 and CDR2 sequences are LNHDA and SQIVND (reference sequence). Trimming pared 4 bases from V and 0 bases from J, leaving 9 bases between. The CDR3 totals 15 residues.